This entry features one T cell receptor (beta chain) sequence. The antigen remains unidentified. The data derive from a study of graft-versus-host responses after intestinal transplantation. Study-level results: Recipient-marrow GvH clones were detected, some having first appeared in ileum or blood.

This CDR3 contains 16 residues. The ends lost 4 bases at V and 2 bases at J; junction bases unmatched: 5. Germline V lookup: CDR1 MGHDK, CDR2 SYGVNS. Clones were read by immunoSEQ multiplex PCR, and TCRdb kept only the in-frame ones, dropping some. The sample holds 95,000 to 150,000 clones; approximately 92% are singletons and the top ten take more than 0.1%. The V call is TRBV25-1, the J call TRBJ2-6, with 7 positions matching TRBD2. The sample here was unstimulated CD4+ T cells sorted from spleen or lymph node cells, taken before intestinal transplant. This TCR derives from a human donor who received an intestinal transplant. The CDR3 DNA follows: TGTGCCAGCAGTGTCCCCGCGGGGGCTGGGGCCAACGTCCTGACTTTC. Amino acids: CASSVPAGAGANVLTF.